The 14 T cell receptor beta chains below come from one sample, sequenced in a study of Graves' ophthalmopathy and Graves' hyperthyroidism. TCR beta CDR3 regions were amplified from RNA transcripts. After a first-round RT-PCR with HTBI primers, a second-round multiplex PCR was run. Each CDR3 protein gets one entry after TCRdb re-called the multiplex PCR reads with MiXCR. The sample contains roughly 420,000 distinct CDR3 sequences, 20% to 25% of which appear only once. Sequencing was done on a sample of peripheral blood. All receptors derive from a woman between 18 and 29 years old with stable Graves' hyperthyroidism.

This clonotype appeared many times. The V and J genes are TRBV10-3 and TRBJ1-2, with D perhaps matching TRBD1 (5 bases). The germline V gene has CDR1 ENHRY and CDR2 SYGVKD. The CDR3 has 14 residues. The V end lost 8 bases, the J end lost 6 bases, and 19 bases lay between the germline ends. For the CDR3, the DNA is TGTGCCATCTTCGAGGAGGGGTGGAAGCATGGCTACACCTTC. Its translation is CAIFEEGWKHGYTF.

The CDR3 spells CASRLNRDRNQPQHF. For the CDR3, the DNA is TGTGCCAGCAGACTAAACCGGGACAGAAATCAGCCCCAGCATTTT. The chain links TRBV25-1 to TRBJ1-5, with 7 bases matching TRBD1. V was pared by 6 bases and J by 4 bases, with 9 bases of the junction left unmatched. Germline CDR1 is MGHDK and CDR2 is SYGVNS. This CDR3 contains 15 residues.

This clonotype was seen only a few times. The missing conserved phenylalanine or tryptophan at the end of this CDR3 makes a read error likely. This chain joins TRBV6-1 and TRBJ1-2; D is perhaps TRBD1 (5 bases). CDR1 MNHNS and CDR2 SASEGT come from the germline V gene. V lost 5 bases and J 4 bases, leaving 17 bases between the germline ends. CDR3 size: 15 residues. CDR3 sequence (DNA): TGTGCCAGCAGTCGATCGGGGCAGGGAGCCTATGGCTACACCTAC. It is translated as CASSRSGQGAYGYTY.

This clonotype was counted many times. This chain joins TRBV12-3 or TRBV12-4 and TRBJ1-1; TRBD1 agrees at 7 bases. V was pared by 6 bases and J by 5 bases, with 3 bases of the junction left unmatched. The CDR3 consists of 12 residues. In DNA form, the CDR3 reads TGTGCCAGCAGGCCCAGGGGGACTGAAGCTTTCTTT. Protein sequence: CASRPRGTEAFF.

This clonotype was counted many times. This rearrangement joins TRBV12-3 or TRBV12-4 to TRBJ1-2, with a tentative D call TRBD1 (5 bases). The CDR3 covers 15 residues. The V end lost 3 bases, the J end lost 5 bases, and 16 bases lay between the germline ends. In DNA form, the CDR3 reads TGTGCCAGCAGTTTCTCCGGGACTAGCTTTTATGGCTACACCTTC. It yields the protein CASSFSGTSFYGYTF.

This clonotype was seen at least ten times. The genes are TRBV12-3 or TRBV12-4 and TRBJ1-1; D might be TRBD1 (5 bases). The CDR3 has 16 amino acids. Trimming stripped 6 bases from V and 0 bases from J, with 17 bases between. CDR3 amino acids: CASSPGTRTVNTEAFF. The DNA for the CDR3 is TGTGCCAGCAGCCCTGGGACGCGGACGGTGAACACTGAAGCTTTCTTT.

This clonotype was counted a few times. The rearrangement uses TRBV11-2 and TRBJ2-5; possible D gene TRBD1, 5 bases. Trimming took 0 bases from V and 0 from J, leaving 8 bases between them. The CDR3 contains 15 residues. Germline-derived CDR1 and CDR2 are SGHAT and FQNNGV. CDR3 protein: CASSLDWGYQETQYF. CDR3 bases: TGTGCCAGCAGCTTAGATTGGGGCTACCAAGAGACCCAGTACTTC.

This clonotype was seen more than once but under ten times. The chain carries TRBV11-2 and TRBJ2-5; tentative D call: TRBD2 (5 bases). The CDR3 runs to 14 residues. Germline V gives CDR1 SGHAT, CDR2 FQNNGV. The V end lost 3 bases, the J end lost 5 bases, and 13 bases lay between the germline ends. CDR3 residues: CASSFYPSNETQYF. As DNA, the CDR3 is TGTGCCAGCAGCTTCTACCCTAGCAACGAGACCCAGTACTTC.

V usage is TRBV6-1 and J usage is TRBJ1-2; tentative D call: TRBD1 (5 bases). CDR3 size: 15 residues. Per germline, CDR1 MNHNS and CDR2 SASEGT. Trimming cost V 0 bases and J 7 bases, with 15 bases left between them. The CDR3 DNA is TGTGCCAGCAGTGAAGCTTCGCCCCAGGGTACTGGCTACACCTTC. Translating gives CASSEASPQGTGYTF.

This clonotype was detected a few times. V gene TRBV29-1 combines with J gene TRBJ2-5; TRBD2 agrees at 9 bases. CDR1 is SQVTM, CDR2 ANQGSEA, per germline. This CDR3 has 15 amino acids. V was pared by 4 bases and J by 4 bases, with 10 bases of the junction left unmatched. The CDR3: CSVGTSDGRAETQYF. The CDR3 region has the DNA TGCAGCGTTGGGACTAGCGATGGTAGGGCAGAGACCCAGTACTTC.

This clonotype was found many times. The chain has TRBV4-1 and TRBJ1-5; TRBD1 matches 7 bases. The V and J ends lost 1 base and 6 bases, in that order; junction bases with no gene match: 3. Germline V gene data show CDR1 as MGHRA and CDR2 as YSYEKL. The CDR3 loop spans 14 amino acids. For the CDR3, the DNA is TGCGCCAGCAGCCAAGGCCGACAGGGTCAGCCCCAGCATTTT. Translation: CASSQGRQGQPQHF.

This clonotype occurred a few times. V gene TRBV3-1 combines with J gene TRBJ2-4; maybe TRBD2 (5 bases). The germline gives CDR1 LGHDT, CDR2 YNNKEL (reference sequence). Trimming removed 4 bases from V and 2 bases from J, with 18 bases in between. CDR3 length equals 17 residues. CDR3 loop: CASSLHQEGRTKNIQYF. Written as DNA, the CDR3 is TGTGCCAGCAGCCTCCACCAAGAGGGTCGAACCAAAAACATTCAGTACTTC. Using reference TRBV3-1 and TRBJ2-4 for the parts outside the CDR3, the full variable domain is DTAVSQTPKYLVTQMGNDKSIKCEQNLGHDTMYWYKQDSKKFLKIMFSYNNKELIINETVPNRFSPKSPDKAHLNLHINSLELGDSAVYFCASSLHQEGRTKNIQYFGAGTRLSVL.

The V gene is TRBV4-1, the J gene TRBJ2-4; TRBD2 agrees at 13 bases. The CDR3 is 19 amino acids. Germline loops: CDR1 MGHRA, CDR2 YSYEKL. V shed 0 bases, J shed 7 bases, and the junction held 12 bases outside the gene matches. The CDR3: CASSQDLRGLAGVVNIQYF. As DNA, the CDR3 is TGCGCCAGCAGCCAAGATCTTAGAGGACTAGCGGGAGTAGTGAACATTCAGTACTTC.

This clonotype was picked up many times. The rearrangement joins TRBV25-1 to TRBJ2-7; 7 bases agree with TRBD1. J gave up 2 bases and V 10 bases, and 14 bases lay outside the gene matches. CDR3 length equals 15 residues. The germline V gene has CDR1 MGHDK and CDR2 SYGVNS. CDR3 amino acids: CATSDGTVKAYEQYF. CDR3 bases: TGTGCCACCTCTGACGGGACAGTGAAGGCCTACGAGCAGTACTTC.